One T cell receptor (beta chain) is described in this entry. This entry belongs to a study of Graves' ophthalmopathy and Graves' hyperthyroidism. The CDR3 extends over 12 amino acids. Germline assignment: CDR1 SQVTM and CDR2 ANQGSEA. The ends lost 4 bases at V and 7 bases at J; junction bases unmatched: 1. The study amplified TCR beta CDR3 regions using RNA transcripts. HTBI primers were used in a first-round RT-PCR, which preceded a second-round multiplex PCR. A single record per CDR3 protein comes from TCRdb applying MiXCR to the multiplex PCR reads. Here the sample spans about 740,000 distinct CDR3 sequences, 35% to 50% being singletons.

This TCR was recovered from an adult man with Graves' ophthalmopathy. This chain uses TRBV29-1 with TRBJ1-6; 7 bases line up with TRBD1. The sequenced material came from peripheral blood. The CDR3 sequence: CSVGQGNSPLHF. DNA for the CDR3: TGCAGCGTTGGACAGGGAAATTCACCCCTCCACTTT. Using reference TRBV29-1 and TRBJ1-6 for the parts outside the CDR3, the full variable domain is SAVISQKPSRDICQRGTSLTIQCQVDSQVTMMFWYRQQPGQSLTLIATANQGSEATYESGFVIDKFPISRPNLTFSTLTVSNMSPEDSSIYLCSVGQGNSPLHFGNGTRLTVT.